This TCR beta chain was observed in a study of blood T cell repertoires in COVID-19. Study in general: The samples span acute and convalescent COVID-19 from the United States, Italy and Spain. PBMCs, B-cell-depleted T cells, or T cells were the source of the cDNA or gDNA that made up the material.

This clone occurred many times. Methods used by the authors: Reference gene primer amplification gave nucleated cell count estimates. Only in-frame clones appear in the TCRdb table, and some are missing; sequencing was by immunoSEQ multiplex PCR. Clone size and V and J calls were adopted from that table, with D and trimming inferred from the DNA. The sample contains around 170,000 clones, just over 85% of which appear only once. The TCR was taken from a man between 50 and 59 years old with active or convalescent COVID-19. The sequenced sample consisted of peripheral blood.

CDR3 protein: CASGLSRLAGNEQFF. In nucleotides, the CDR3 is TGTGCTAGTGGTTTGTCGAGACTAGCGGGAAATGAGCAGTTCTTC. The chain combines TRBV12-5 with TRBJ2-1; 11 positions match TRBD2. CDR3 size: 15 residues. Germline V gives CDR1 LGHNT, CDR2 FRNRAP. Trimming took 2 bases from V and 7 from J; bases not matched to a gene: 4.